The sequence of this T cell receptor beta chain was determined in a study of blood T cell repertoires in COVID-19. Per the original data handling: Amplification of reference gene primers provided the estimated nucleated cell counts. The data were produced by immunoSEQ multiplex PCR, yet TCRdb's version contains in-frame clones alone and is incomplete. That table gives V, J and clone size, and the DNA gave D and trimming. The table records about 250,000 clones, about nine tenths of them present only once. This CDR3 contains 16 residues. The ends were cut back, 0 bases at V and 3 bases at J, with 11 bases in the middle. Germline CDR1 LGHDT, CDR2 YNNKEL (reference sequence).

The chain uses TRBV3-1 (or the pseudogene TRBV3-2) and TRBJ2-2; a weak D match, TRBD2 (5 bases). Material for sequencing was peripheral blood. This TCR derives from a young woman with COVID-19, enrolled during active disease. CDR3 amino acids: CASSQERGSHTGELFF. The CDR3 DNA is TGTGCCAGCAGCCAAGAACGGGGATCCCACACCGGGGAGCTGTTTTTT.